Presented here are 26 T cell receptor beta chains from one specimen sequenced in a study of blood T cell repertoires in COVID-19. Sequencing was performed with immunoSEQ multiplex PCR; in TCRdb, only in-frame clones are kept and a portion is missing. The data show over 35,000 clones, roughly 89% seen once. Input material: peripheral blood. The receptors here all came from a man in his forties with COVID-19, enrolled during active disease.

The chain carries TRBV19 and TRBJ1-5; D unclear. The germline V gene has CDR1 LNHDA and CDR2 SQIVND (reference sequence). Trimming shortened V by 10 bases and J by 4 bases, and 14 bases separated the two germline ends. The CDR3 contains 13 residues. CDR3 sequence reads: CATNRRSNQPQHF. In DNA form, the CDR3 reads TGTGCCACCAATCGACGGAGTAATCAGCCCCAGCATTTT.

The CDR3 nucleotides are TGTGCCAGTAGTATACAGGGTTATCAGCCCCAGCATTTT. This translates into CASSIQGYQPQHF. The chain recombines TRBV19 with TRBJ1-5; maybe TRBD1 (5 bases). Germline lookup yields CDR1 LNHDA and CDR2 SQIVND (reference sequence). The CDR3 has 13 residues. V lost 2 bases and J lost 5, with 7 bases in between. Full variable domain (missing parts from reference TRBV19 and TRBJ1-5): DGGITQSPKYLFRKEGQNVTLSCEQNLNHDAMYWYRQDPGQGLRLIYYSQIVNDFQKGDIAEGYSVSREKKESFPLTVTSAQKNPTAFYLCASSIQGYQPQHFGDGTRLSIL.

V usage is TRBV10-2 and J usage is TRBJ2-1; 9 nucleotides line up with TRBD2. The CDR3 has 16 residues. The trim removed 4 bases at V and 1 base at J, leaving 5 bases unmatched. CDR1 WSHSY and CDR2 SAAADI come from the germline V gene. CDR3 region: CASSVREGSSYNEQFF. In DNA, the CDR3 is TGCGCCAGCAGTGTGCGGGAGGGCAGTTCCTACAATGAGCAGTTCTTC.

This rearrangement joins TRBV6-2 or TRBV6-3 to TRBJ2-3, with 11 bases fitting TRBD2. The CDR3 has 18 amino acids. The trim removed 2 bases at V and 4 bases at J, leaving 11 bases unmatched. Germline V gives CDR1 MNHEY, CDR2 SVGEGT. CDR3 in DNA: TGTGCCAGCAGTTACCCCGCTAGCGGGGGGCCCTCGGCAGATACGCAGTATTTT. Residues: CASSYPASGGPSADTQYF.

The V gene is TRBV5-1, the J gene TRBJ2-7, with a tentative D call TRBD2 (5 bases). In germline, CDR1 is SGHRS, CDR2 YFSETQ. V was shortened by 5 bases and J by 3 bases, with 9 bases between the two germline ends. CDR3 size: 12 residues. CDR3 DNA: TGCGCCAGCAGTGCCGAGGGCTACGAGCAGTACTTC. The encoded protein is CASSAEGYEQYF.

The rearrangement uses TRBV27 and TRBJ2-7, with 8 bases matching TRBD1. Looked up from germline, CDR1 is MNHEY and CDR2 is SMNVEV (reference sequence). This CDR3 spans 13 amino acids. V lost 4 bases to trimming and J lost 3 bases; unmatched junction nucleotides: 2. CDR3 sequence reads: CASSSGTGYEQYF. CDR3 nucleotides: TGTGCCAGCAGTTCGGGGACAGGCTACGAGCAGTACTTC.

The rearrangement uses TRBV27 and TRBJ2-1; D may be TRBD2 (6 bases). V was trimmed by 3 bases and J by 8 bases, leaving 20 bases between them. The CDR3 sequence is 16 residues long. Germline V gene data show CDR1 as MNHEY and CDR2 as SMNVEV (reference sequence). The chain's CDR3 is CASSLGLGAWGDEQFF. In nucleotides, the CDR3 is TGTGCCAGCAGTTTGGGTCTCGGGGCTTGGGGGGATGAGCAGTTCTTC.

The chain has TRBV10-3 and TRBJ2-7; 8 nucleotides align to TRBD2. Trimming took 6 bases from V and 3 from J; bases not matched to a gene: 10. Germline CDR1 is ENHRY and CDR2 is SYGVKD. The CDR3 is 15 residues long. In DNA, the CDR3 is TGTGCCATCAGCCCGGTCGCGGGGGGTAACTACGAGCAGTACTTC. It codes for CAISPVAGGNYEQYF.

The chain links TRBV28 to TRBJ1-5; D call uncertain. CDR1 is MDHEN and CDR2 is SYDVKM in the germline V gene. The length of the CDR3 is 16 residues. The V end lost 6 bases, the J end lost 4 bases, and 19 bases lay between the germline ends. CDR3 residues: CASRLRTGGRNQPQHF. CDR3 nucleotides: TGTGCCAGCAGGCTGCGGACCGGAGGGCGGAATCAGCCCCAGCATTTT.

The chain uses TRBV7-9 and TRBJ1-2, with TRBD1 matching over 8 bases. V lost 4 bases, J lost 6 bases, and 10 bases stayed unmatched. The CDR3 length is 15 residues. CDR1 and CDR2 (germline): SEHNR, FQNEAQ (reference sequence). CDR3 loop: CASSSLGQGKDGYTF. As DNA, the CDR3 is TGTGCCAGCAGCTCCTTAGGACAGGGTAAAGATGGCTACACCTTC.

The rearrangement links TRBV7-3 to TRBJ2-2, with TRBD1 matching over 8 bases. Trimming at V came to 2 bases and at J to 5 bases, leaving 19 bases not matched to a gene. Germline V gene sequence: CDR1 SGHTA, CDR2 FQGTGA. The CDR3 contains 20 residues. The CDR3 loop is CASSLGNSARDRGGTGELFF. The DNA of the CDR3 is TGTGCCAGCAGCTTAGGAAACAGTGCCCGCGACAGGGGAGGAACCGGGGAGCTGTTTTTT.

The chain recombines TRBV11-2 with TRBJ2-1; D perhaps matches TRBD1 (6 bases). The CDR3 covers 15 residues. From germline, CDR1 is SGHAT and CDR2 FQNNGV. V was cut by 1 base and J by 2 bases, with 9 bases left in between. CDR3 DNA sequence: TGTGCCAGCAGCTTAGCTCAGGGGACCTACAATGAGCAGTTCTTC. Translated, it gives CASSLAQGTYNEQFF.

The V and J genes are TRBV2 and TRBJ1-4, with 7 bases fitting TRBD1. The CDR3 extends over 14 amino acids. Germline V gene data show CDR1 as SNHLY and CDR2 as FYNNEI. Germline trimming cut 6 bases from V and 1 base from J; bases unmatched to any gene: 2. The CDR3 region has the DNA TGTGCCAGCAGGGACAGGATAACTAATGAAAAACTGTTTTTT. Amino acids: CASRDRITNEKLFF.

The chain joins TRBV19 to TRBJ1-5; 8 nucleotides align to TRBD1. The trim removed 6 bases at V and 7 bases at J, leaving 5 bases unmatched. Germline V gene data show CDR1 as LNHDA and CDR2 as SQIVND (reference sequence). This CDR3 spans 13 amino acids. CDR3 residues: CASRKDRVQPQHF. The CDR3 nucleotides are TGTGCCAGTAGAAAGGACAGGGTACAGCCCCAGCATTTT.

The chain has TRBV5-1 and TRBJ1-4; weak D call: TRBD1 (6 bases). Germline CDR1 SGHRS, CDR2 YFSETQ. CDR3 length equals 14 residues. The germline V and J ends were trimmed by 4 bases and 8 bases, with 15 bases remaining between them. CDR3: CASSHGTLAEKLFF. The CDR3, as DNA: TGCGCCAGCAGCCACGGGACATTGGCCGAAAAACTGTTTTTT.

The CDR3 loop is CASGLQGATGELFF. DNA for the CDR3: TGTGCTAGTGGTTTGCAGGGCGCCACCGGGGAGCTGTTTTTT. The V call is TRBV12-5, the J call TRBJ2-2; D is perhaps TRBD1 (5 bases). The CDR3 totals 14 residues. Germline V gives CDR1 LGHNT, CDR2 FRNRAP. V was pared by 2 bases and J by 4 bases, with 8 bases between.

This rearrangement joins TRBV5-6 to TRBJ1-4; the D is unclear. Germline V gene sequence: CDR1 SGHDT, CDR2 YYEEEE. The CDR3 totals 15 residues. Trimming shortened V by 5 bases and J by 4 bases, and 15 bases separated the two germline ends. The CDR3 is CASSHTRSNNEKLFF. DNA for the CDR3: TGTGCCAGCAGTCATACCCGGAGCAATAATGAAAAACTGTTTTTT.

The V and J genes are TRBV11-2 and TRBJ1-5, with 10 bases aligning to TRBD1. The CDR3 has 15 amino acids. Germline-derived CDR1 and CDR2 are SGHAT and FQNNGV. The V gene end was trimmed by 1 base and the J gene end by 4 bases; junction bases not matched to a gene: 1. The CDR3 loop is CASSLGDRGNQPQHF. CDR3 DNA sequence: TGTGCCAGCAGCTTAGGGGACAGGGGTAATCAGCCCCAGCATTTT.

The chain combines TRBV19 with TRBJ1-1, with TRBD1 matching over 8 bases. Germline loops: CDR1 LNHDA, CDR2 SQIVND (reference sequence). V lost 4 bases, J lost 4 bases, and 5 bases stayed unmatched. CDR3 size: 14 residues. CDR3 sequence (DNA): TGTGCCAGTAGTACCCAGGGGGCAGGCACTGAAGCTTTCTTT. Translated: CASSTQGAGTEAFF.

V usage is TRBV14 and J usage is TRBJ1-6, with TRBD1 identical over 7 bases. Trimming took 4 bases from V and 9 from J; bases not matched to a gene: 6. Germline V gene sequence: CDR1 SGHDN, CDR2 FVKESK. The CDR3 loop spans 14 amino acids. CDR3 loop: CASSLTGRFSPLHF. CDR3 in DNA: TGTGCCAGCAGCCTGACAGGGAGGTTTTCACCCCTCCACTTT.

V and J are TRBV2 and TRBJ2-7; 11 bases agree with TRBD2. Germline V gene data show CDR1 as SNHLY and CDR2 as FYNNEI. This CDR3 region has 17 residues. J was trimmed by 1 base and V by 6 bases; bases with no gene match: 11. The CDR3 spells CASSGQGTSGSSYEQYF. Here the CDR3 DNA reads TGTGCCAGCAGCGGACAGGGTACTAGCGGGAGTTCCTACGAGCAGTACTTC.

The chain joins TRBV5-4 to TRBJ1-4; D is ambiguous. The length of the CDR3 is 15 residues. Germline V CDR1 and CDR2: SGHNT, YYREEE (reference sequence). Deletions cut 4 bases from V and 3 bases from J, with 13 bases between. The CDR3 is CASSANRGANEKLFF. In DNA, the CDR3 is TGTGCCAGCAGCGCTAACCGCGGGGCTAATGAAAAACTGTTTTTT. Drawing the rest from reference TRBV5-4 and TRBJ1-4, the complete variable domain is ETGVTQSPTHLIKTRGQQVTLRCSSQSGHNTVSWYQQALGQGPQFIFQYYREEENGRGNFPPRFSGLQFPNYSSELNVNALELDDSALYLCASSANRGANEKLFFGSGTQLSVL.

The rearrangement joins TRBV6-5 to TRBJ2-3, with TRBD1 identical over 8 bases. The germline V gene has CDR1 MNHEY and CDR2 SVGAGI. Germline trimming cut 7 bases from V and 2 bases from J; bases unmatched to any gene: 5. The CDR3 spans 14 residues. This CDR3 is CASTMDRDTDTQYF. The CDR3 nucleotides read TGTGCCAGCACCATGGACAGGGACACAGATACGCAGTATTTT.

The chain couples TRBV28 to TRBJ2-6, with 12 positions matching TRBD2. This CDR3 is built from 18 residues. J lost 3 bases, V lost 0 bases, and 3 bases had no gene match. The V gene's germline CDR1 is MDHEN and CDR2 SYDVKM. The CDR3 sequence: CASSLWRLAGVGANVLTF. The CDR3 coding sequence is TGTGCCAGCAGTTTATGGAGACTAGCGGGGGTTGGGGCCAACGTCCTGACTTTC.

V and J are TRBV28 and TRBJ1-2; D is undetermined. The V gene lost 7 bases and the J gene lost 4 bases, with 10 bases spanning the gap. The V gene's germline CDR1 is MDHEN and CDR2 SYDVKM. The CDR3 has 12 amino acids. As DNA, the CDR3 is TGTGCCAGCACCCTTGAGGGCTATGGCTACACCTTC. This encodes CASTLEGYGYTF.

V is TRBV5-1 and J is TRBJ2-3; 9 positions match TRBD2. CDR1 SGHRS and CDR2 YFSETQ come from the germline V gene. After removal of 5 bases from V and 3 bases from J, the junction contained 7 bases not matched to a gene. CDR3 length: 15 amino acids. The CDR3: CASRNSGGPTDTQYF. CDR3 nucleotides: TGCGCCAGCAGGAACAGCGGGGGGCCAACAGATACGCAGTATTTT.